This entry describes one T cell receptor beta chain. This entry belongs to a study of blood T cell repertoires in COVID-19. V gave up 5 bases and J gave up 5 bases, with 22 bases separating them. Per germline, CDR1 SEHNR and CDR2 FQNEAQ (reference sequence). The CDR3 is 16 residues long. Measured with immunoSEQ multiplex PCR; TCRdb has only the in-frame clones, and not every one. This sample carries 71,000 or so clones, 75% to 90% of them seen once, and the ten largest clones take around 8%. The sequence came from a man in his fifties or sixties with active COVID-19. This chain joins TRBV7-9 and TRBJ2-7; D gene unclear. Sequenced material: peripheral blood. CDR3 amino acids: CASSQQKGTPQDEQYF. DNA for the CDR3: TGTGCCAGCAGCCAGCAGAAAGGCACCCCCCAGGACGAGCAGTACTTC.